The 6 T cell receptor beta chains below were found in one sample sequenced in a study of blood T cells in healthy people across ages. A sample-barcoded 5' primer and a J-beta primer mix were used in a second PCR of roughly 7 to 11 cycles. TCRdb recomputed calls from the 5' RACE reads with MiXCR, one row per CDR3 protein. The data show roughly 700,000 distinct CDR3 sequences, about 30% seen once. The specimen was blood. The receptors originated from a woman of 80 years or more in good health.

On this clonotype itself: Since a much larger clone is just one base distant, this may be a read error. V usage is TRBV7-2 and J usage is TRBJ2-1; 9 bases fit TRBD2. Germline CDR1 reads SGHTA; CDR2 reads FQGNSA. The CDR3 covers 15 residues. With V trimmed by 1 base and J by 7 bases, 5 bases remained unmatched. CDR3 DNA sequence: TGTGCCAGCAGCTTAGGGCGGGGGGGCCGGAATGAGCAGTTCTTC. It translates to CASSLGRGGRNEQFF.

This clonotype was detected a few times. The chain couples TRBV19 to TRBJ2-2, with D maybe TRBD1 (6 bases). The CDR3 runs to 12 residues. Per germline, CDR1 LNHDA and CDR2 SQIVND (reference sequence). V lost 6 bases, J lost 7 bases, and 9 bases lay in between. The CDR3 DNA follows: TGTGCCAGTAGCGGGACATACGGGGAGCTGTTTTTT. It specifies CASSGTYGELFF.

Details on this clonotype: A much larger clone sits a single nucleotide away, making a read error possible. V gene TRBV20-1 combines with J gene TRBJ1-6; TRBD1 matches at 8 bases. V gave up 7 bases and J gave up 6 bases; unmatched junction bases: 14. This CDR3 spans 16 amino acids. Germline CDR1 DFQATT, CDR2 SNEGSKA (reference sequence). In DNA form, the CDR3 reads TGCAGTGTTAGGGCGGACAGGGTGGGTTTTAATTCACCCCTCCACTTT. Protein sequence: CSVRADRVGFNSPLHF.

This clonotype appeared a few times. The chain combines TRBV6-1 with TRBJ2-7; TRBD1 agrees at 7 bases. CDR1 and CDR2 (germline): MNHNS, SASEGT. Germline trimming cut 7 bases from V and 0 bases from J; bases unmatched to any gene: 3. The CDR3 length is 13 residues. CDR3 in DNA: TGTGCCAGCACAACAGGGGCCTCCTACGAGCAGTACTTC. This sequence encodes CASTTGASYEQYF.

This clonotype was counted many times. The chain carries TRBV2 and TRBJ1-2, with 7 bases fitting TRBD1. Germline CDR1 SNHLY, CDR2 FYNNEI. The CDR3 has 18 residues. J lost 5 bases, V lost 7 bases, and 22 bases had no gene match. CDR3 bases: TGTGCCAGCACTTCCAGTAGGGACAGAGAGTATCCCCAGTATGGCTACACCTTC. Protein product: CASTSSRDREYPQYGYTF.

This chain connects TRBV6-5 to TRBJ1-4; 7 bases are a match to TRBD1. The length of the CDR3 is 15 residues. Germline-derived CDR1 and CDR2 are MNHEY and SVGAGI. The junction had 10 bases not matched to a gene; V was cut back by 7 bases and J by 5 bases. Here the CDR3 reads CASTSLGQANEKLFF. The CDR3 DNA reads as TGTGCCAGCACTTCTCTTGGACAGGCGAATGAAAAACTGTTTTTT.